What follows are 7 T cell receptor beta chains derived from one specimen sequenced in a study of shared clonotypes between healthy human individuals. TCRdb's table, derived via immunoSEQ multiplex PCR, lists solely in-frame clones and lacks some. The data show a few hundred thousand clones, approximately 97% seen once. Material: naive CD4+ T cells sorted from blood. The subset was: CD45RA+ positively selected. These TCRs come from a woman younger than 45 in good health.

The rearrangement joins TRBV27 to TRBJ2-3; D is uncertain. Germline V gene sequence: CDR1 MNHEY, CDR2 SMNVEV (reference sequence). V lost 2 bases and J lost 7, with 4 bases in between. CDR3 length equals 11 residues. The CDR3 DNA is TGTGCCAGCAGTTTAAGAAATACGCAGTATTTT. Its protein product is CASSLRNTQYF.

This sequence joins TRBV6-5 and TRBJ2-1, with 7 bases that match TRBD2. The CDR3 extends over 16 amino acids. V was clipped by 0 bases and J by 0 bases; unmatched bases: 2. The germline CDR1 and CDR2 sequences are MNHEY and SVGAGI. CDR3 sequence reads: CASSYSASGSYNEQFF. In nucleotides, the CDR3 is TGTGCCAGCAGTTACTCGGCTAGCGGCTCCTACAATGAGCAGTTCTTC.

This chain links TRBV2 with TRBJ1-5; D might be TRBD1 (5 bases). CDR1 and CDR2 (germline): SNHLY, FYNNEI. The CDR3 spans 19 residues. V shed 4 bases and J shed 0 bases, with 22 bases lying between them. DNA for the CDR3: TGTGCCAGCAGTGCCTCCCCGGGACCCTTAGATATTAGCAATCAGCCCCAGCATTTT. Amino acids: CASSASPGPLDISNQPQHF.

The rearrangement joins TRBV21-1 to TRBJ2-7; the table's TRBD2 call for D was not verified on the DNA. TRBV21-1 is flagged as a pseudogene. The CDR3 spans 16 residues. Written as DNA, the CDR3 is TGTGCCAGCAGCGATTTTAGCGGGAGTCGAAACTACGAGCAGTACTTC. Its protein is CASSDFSGSRNYEQYF.

The rearrangement links TRBV6-1 to TRBJ2-1, with 8 bases aligning to TRBD1. J lost 7 bases, V lost 3 bases, and 8 bases had no gene match. The CDR3 covers 15 residues. CDR1 and CDR2 (germline): MNHNS, SASEGT. This CDR3 reads CASSEGQGARNEQFF. In DNA form, the CDR3 reads TGTGCCAGCAGTGAGGGGCAGGGGGCGAGAAATGAGCAGTTCTTC.

Written as DNA, the CDR3 is TGTGCCAGCAGTCCTGGACTTCTTGAAAAAAAACTGTTTTTT. Translating it yields CASSPGLLEKKLFF. This chain uses TRBV6-5 with TRBJ1-4; D unresolved. This CDR3 contains 14 residues. Deletions cut 5 bases from V and 9 bases from J, with 16 bases between. Germline CDR1 MNHEY, CDR2 SVGAGI.

V gene TRBV2 combines with J gene TRBJ1-1; the D is unclear. Germline V gives CDR1 SNHLY, CDR2 FYNNEI. V lost 5 bases and J 5 bases, leaving 15 bases between the germline ends. The CDR3 sequence is 14 residues long. The CDR3 DNA reads as TGTGCCAGCAGTCTTGGACGGCGGGGAACTGAAGCTTTCTTT. Amino acid sequence: CASSLGRRGTEAFF.